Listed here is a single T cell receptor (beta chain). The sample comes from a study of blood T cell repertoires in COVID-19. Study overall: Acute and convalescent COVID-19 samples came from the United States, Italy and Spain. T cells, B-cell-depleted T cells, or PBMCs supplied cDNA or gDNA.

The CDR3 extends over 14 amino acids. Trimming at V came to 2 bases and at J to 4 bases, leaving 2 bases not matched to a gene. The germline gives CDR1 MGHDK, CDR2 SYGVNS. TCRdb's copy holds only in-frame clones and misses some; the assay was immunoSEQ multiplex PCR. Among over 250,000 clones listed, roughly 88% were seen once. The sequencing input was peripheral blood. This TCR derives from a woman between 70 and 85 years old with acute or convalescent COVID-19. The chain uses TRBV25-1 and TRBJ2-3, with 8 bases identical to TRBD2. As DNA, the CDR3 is TGTGCCAGCAGTGAAGCGGGGGGCCCAGATACGCAGTATTTT. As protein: CASSEAGGPDTQYF.